This T cell receptor (beta chain) appears in the sequencing data of a study of cytomegalovirus exposure and HLA in healthy donors. Turning to the study itself: Earlier results showed almost 120 million unique TCR beta sequences derived from roughly 180 million T cells.

The CDR3 length is 15 residues. Germline lookup yields CDR1 SGHRS and CDR2 YFSETQ. Losses at the gene ends were 1 base for V and 2 bases for J; bases not matched to a gene: 2. Everyone who donated was a healthy bone marrow donor. PCR primers comprised 60 Vbeta and 13 Jbeta primers. Produced via immunoSEQ multiplex PCR; TCRdb's table is partial and in-frame only. The sample records around 100,000 clones, 74% being singletons. The chain is built from TRBV5-1 and TRBJ2-1, with 8 nucleotides matching TRBD2. Sample: PBMCs. The sequence was collected from a man in his fifties in good health and CMV-seropositive. CDR3 sequence (DNA): TGCGCCAGCAGCTTGACTAGCGGCCCCTACAATGAGCAGTTCTTC. It translates to CASSLTSGPYNEQFF.